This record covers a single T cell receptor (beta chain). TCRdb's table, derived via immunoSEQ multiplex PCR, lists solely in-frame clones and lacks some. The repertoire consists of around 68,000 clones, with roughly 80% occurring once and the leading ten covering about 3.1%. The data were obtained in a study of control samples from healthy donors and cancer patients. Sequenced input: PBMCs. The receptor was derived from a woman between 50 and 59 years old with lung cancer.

Here the CDR3 reads CASSAGRGYNQPQHF. The CDR3, as DNA: TGTGCCAGTAGCGCCGGCAGGGGCTACAATCAGCCCCAGCATTTT. The rearrangement joins TRBV19 to TRBJ1-5; possible D gene TRBD1, 6 bases. Germline V gene sequence: CDR1 LNHDA, CDR2 SQIVND (reference sequence). V lost 6 bases to trimming and J lost 3 bases, with 15 bases between them. The CDR3 covers 15 residues.